This T cell receptor beta chain was sequenced for a study of shared T cell receptors in the human thymus. J lost 10 bases, V lost 4 bases, and 9 bases had no gene match. From germline, CDR1 is MNHEY and CDR2 SMNVEV (reference sequence). This CDR3 spans 15 amino acids. Sequencing was performed with immunoSEQ multiplex PCR; in TCRdb, only in-frame clones are kept and a portion is missing. The sample shows approximately 400,000 clones, about 95% of them seen only once. The sequence was collected from a human donor. This sequence joins TRBV27 and TRBJ2-3; the match to TRBD1 covers 12 bases. The specimen was thymocytes. The CDR3 here is CASSSPGQGAMAQYF. CDR3 sequence (DNA): TGTGCCAGCAGTTCTCCGGGACAGGGGGCGATGGCGCAGTATTTT.